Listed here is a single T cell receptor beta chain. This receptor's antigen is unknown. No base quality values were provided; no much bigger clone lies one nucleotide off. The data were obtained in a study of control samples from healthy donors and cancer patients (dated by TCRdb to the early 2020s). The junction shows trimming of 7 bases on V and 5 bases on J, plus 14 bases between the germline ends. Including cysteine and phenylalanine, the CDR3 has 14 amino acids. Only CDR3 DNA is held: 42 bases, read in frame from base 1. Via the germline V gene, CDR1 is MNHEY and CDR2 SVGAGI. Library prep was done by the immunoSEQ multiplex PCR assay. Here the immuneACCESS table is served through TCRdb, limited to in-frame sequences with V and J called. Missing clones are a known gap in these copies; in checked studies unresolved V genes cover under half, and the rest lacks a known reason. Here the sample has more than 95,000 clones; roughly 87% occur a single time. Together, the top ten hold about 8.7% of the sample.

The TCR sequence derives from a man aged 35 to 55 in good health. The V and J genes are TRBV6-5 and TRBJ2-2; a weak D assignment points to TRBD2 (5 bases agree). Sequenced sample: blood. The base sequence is TGTGCCAGCACCGAGGGTCTCCAAACCGGGGAGCTGTTTTTT. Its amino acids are CASTEGLQTGELFF.